The present TCR beta chain was sequenced within a study of blood T cell repertoires in COVID-19. Study at large: The United States, Italy and Spain provided the acute and convalescent COVID-19 samples. PBMCs, B-cell-depleted T cells, or T cells were the source of the cDNA or gDNA that made up the material.

Germline lookup yields CDR1 SGHAT and CDR2 FQNNGV. V lost 2 bases to trimming and J lost 6 bases; unmatched junction nucleotides: 14. The CDR3 contains 18 residues. This clone has only one observation. Recovered Cohort 3 donors showed two negative PCRs, clearance, or symptom resolution. TCRdb's table, derived via immunoSEQ multiplex PCR, lists solely in-frame clones and lacks some. The profile shows 150,000 or so clones, roughly 80% of them singletons. The chain links TRBV11-2 to TRBJ2-1; 9 nucleotides line up with TRBD1. The clonotype was recovered from a woman in her fifties or sixties who had recovered from COVID-19. The specimen was PBMCs or T cells enriched from blood (not recorded which). This CDR3 reads CASSLFPGGTGFVNEQFF. For the CDR3, the DNA is TGTGCCAGCAGCTTATTTCCGGGCGGGACAGGGTTCGTCAATGAGCAGTTCTTC.